These 30 T cell receptor beta chains originate from one sample sequenced in a study of cytomegalovirus exposure and HLA in healthy donors. Vbeta (60) and Jbeta (13) primers were used in the PCR. The repertoire was sequenced with immunoSEQ multiplex PCR; TCRdb's copy has only in-frame clones and lacks some. The repertoire has some 200,000 clones, 75% to 85% of them found once; the top ten carry roughly 0.75%. Sequenced material: PBMCs. The receptors here all came from a woman under 30 in good health and CMV-seronegative.

This chain uses TRBV30 with TRBJ2-7; 8 positions agree with TRBD1. Germline CDR1 and CDR2: GTSNPN and SVGIG (reference sequence). The J segment lost 2 bases and the V segment lost 1 base, leaving 1 base of the junction unmatched. The CDR3 sequence is 13 residues long. In nucleotides, the CDR3 is TGTGCCTGGAGTGGACAGGGGCCCTACGAGCAGTACTTC. It encodes CAWSGQGPYEQYF.

The V and J genes are TRBV9 and TRBJ1-2, with D possibly matching TRBD1 (6 bases). V was pared by 2 bases and J by 8 bases, with 10 bases between. This CDR3 comprises 12 residues. Germline V gives CDR1 SGDLS, CDR2 YYNGEE. The DNA for the CDR3 is TGTGCCAGCAGCGTCACAGGGAAGGGCTACACCTTC. Amino acids: CASSVTGKGYTF. The whole variable domain, filled in from reference TRBV9 and TRBJ1-2, reads DSGVTQTPKHLITATGQRVTLRCSPRSGDLSVYWYQQSLDQGLQFLIQYYNGEERAKGNILERFSAQQFPDLHSELNLSSLELGDSALYFCASSVTGKGYTFGSGTRLTVV.

V gene TRBV9 combines with J gene TRBJ2-2; D might be TRBD2 (5 bases). The CDR3 consists of 15 residues. The ends were cut back, 3 bases at V and 0 bases at J, with 9 bases in the middle. From germline, CDR1 is SGDLS and CDR2 YYNGEE. The DNA of the CDR3 is TGTGCCAGCAGCGAAAGCGGTTCGAACACCGGGGAGCTGTTTTTT. It specifies CASSESGSNTGELFF.

In DNA, the CDR3 is TGTGCCAGCAGTACACAGGGTCTCTCTGGAAACACCATATATTTT. This encodes CASSTQGLSGNTIYF. This rearrangement joins TRBV28 to TRBJ1-3, with D possibly being TRBD1 (6 bases). The V and J ends lost 5 bases and 0 bases respectively, with 11 bases between them. The V gene's germline CDR1 is MDHEN and CDR2 SYDVKM. CDR3 length equals 15 residues.

The chain links TRBV6-1 to TRBJ1-1, with 9 positions matching TRBD1. The CDR3 is 16 residues long. Germline-derived CDR1 and CDR2 are MNHNS and SASEGT. J lost 6 bases, V lost 0 bases, and 8 bases had no gene match. CDR3 DNA sequence: TGTGCCAGCAGTGAAGCTTCGGGACAGGGATTCGCTGAAGCTTTCTTT. This encodes CASSEASGQGFAEAFF.

V gene TRBV27 combines with J gene TRBJ2-3, with 10 bases fitting TRBD1. Germline-derived CDR1 and CDR2 are MNHEY and SMNVEV (reference sequence). The CDR3 extends over 15 amino acids. V was pared by 8 bases and J by 1 base, with 6 bases of the junction left unmatched. CDR3: CASAPGTGGTDTQYF. In nucleotides, the CDR3 is TGTGCCAGCGCGCCCGGGACAGGGGGCACAGATACGCAGTATTTT.

CDR3 nucleotides: TGTGCCAGCAGTTTAGAATATATTGGTGGTTGGAGGGAGCACTATGGCTACACCTTC. It yields the protein CASSLEYIGGWREHYGYTF. The chain couples TRBV28 to TRBJ1-2; D gene uncertain. V was clipped by 2 bases and J by 3 bases, with 25 bases between them. This CDR3 has 19 residues. Germline lookup yields CDR1 MDHEN and CDR2 SYDVKM.

This clone appeared a single time. The V and J genes are TRBV30 and TRBJ1-4, with a tentative D call TRBD1 (6 bases). Germline CDR1 GTSNPN, CDR2 SVGIG (reference sequence). The CDR3 runs to 14 residues. V was trimmed by 2 bases and J by 8 bases, leaving 15 bases between them. DNA for the CDR3: TGTGCCTGGAGTAAGAGAGGGGGTGACGAAAAACTGTTTTTT. The encoded protein is CAWSKRGGDEKLFF.

The chain is built from TRBV6-6 and TRBJ2-1; 10 positions agree with TRBD1. The CDR3 consists of 14 residues. Germline V lookup: CDR1 MNHNY, CDR2 SVGAGI (reference sequence). V lost 8 bases to trimming and J lost 8 bases; unmatched junction nucleotides: 9. This CDR3 reads CASRLGQGVHEQFF. The CDR3, as DNA: TGTGCCAGCCGGCTAGGACAGGGGGTTCATGAGCAGTTCTTC.

The rearrangement links TRBV30 to TRBJ1-1, with D perhaps TRBD1 (5 bases). The CDR3 spans 12 residues. Germline V gene sequence: CDR1 GTSNPN, CDR2 SVGIG (reference sequence). As DNA, the CDR3 is TGTGCGTTCTCCGGGGGGAACACTGAAGCTTTCTTT. This encodes CAFSGGNTEAFF.

CDR3 sequence reads: CASKAGDYYEQYF. As DNA, the CDR3 is TGCGCCAGCAAAGCGGGAGATTATTACGAGCAGTACTTC. V is TRBV5-1 and J is TRBJ2-7; 8 bases line up with TRBD2. The germline CDR1 and CDR2 sequences are SGHRS and YFSETQ. The CDR3 contains 13 residues. The ends lost 6 bases at V and 4 bases at J; junction bases unmatched: 6.

This clone was detected only a few times. The chain uses TRBV9 and TRBJ2-7; weak D call: TRBD2 (6 bases). The CDR3 loop spans 15 amino acids. V lost 0 bases, J lost 1 base, and 11 bases lay in between. CDR1 is SGDLS and CDR2 is YYNGEE in the germline V gene. DNA of the CDR3: TGTGCCAGCAGCGTAGCCCCGGGGGAGTCCTACGAGCAGTACTTC. Encoded protein: CASSVAPGESYEQYF.

V gene TRBV29-1 combines with J gene TRBJ2-6; 7 nucleotides align to TRBD1. This CDR3 has 15 residues. V lost 3 bases to trimming and J lost 4 bases; unmatched junction nucleotides: 6. Germline V lookup: CDR1 SQVTM, CDR2 ANQGSEA. CDR3 sequence: CSVDLTGAGANVLTF. In nucleotides, the CDR3 is TGCAGCGTTGACCTAACAGGGGCAGGGGCCAACGTCCTGACTTTC.

The chain combines TRBV7-2 with TRBJ2-7, with 11 bases matching TRBD2. The CDR3 loop spans 15 amino acids. CDR1 SGHTA and CDR2 FQGNSA come from the germline V gene. V lost 1 base to trimming and J lost 4 bases; unmatched junction nucleotides: 3. The CDR3 loop is CASSLDLAGGYEQYF. The CDR3 bases are TGTGCCAGCAGCTTAGACCTAGCGGGAGGATACGAGCAGTACTTC.

The chain couples TRBV9 to TRBJ2-7; 9 bases agree with TRBD1. CDR1 is SGDLS, CDR2 YYNGEE, per germline. The J segment lost 5 bases and the V segment lost 3 bases, leaving 9 bases of the junction unmatched. The CDR3 sequence is 15 residues long. The CDR3: CASSETLQGAHEQYF. DNA for the CDR3: TGTGCCAGCAGCGAGACCTTACAGGGGGCCCACGAGCAGTACTTC.

This clone showed up just a few times. This chain joins TRBV6-1 and TRBJ1-1, with unresolved D. The CDR3 consists of 12 residues. Trimming shortened V by 7 bases and J by 4 bases, and 10 bases separated the two germline ends. Germline V gene lookup returns CDR1 MNHNS and CDR2 SASEGT. CDR3 residues: CASKGGSTEAFF. As DNA, the CDR3 is TGTGCCAGCAAGGGTGGGAGCACTGAAGCTTTCTTT.

The gene calls are TRBV2 and TRBJ2-5; 8 bases map to TRBD2. The germline V gene has CDR1 SNHLY and CDR2 FYNNEI. The J segment lost 5 bases and the V segment lost 4 bases, leaving 9 bases of the junction unmatched. The CDR3 is 15 amino acids. The CDR3: CASSALAGGAETQYF. CDR3 coding DNA: TGTGCCAGCAGTGCCCTAGCGGGTGGCGCTGAGACCCAGTACTTC.

This chain links TRBV19 with TRBJ2-2; the match to TRBD1 covers 9 bases. This CDR3 has 16 amino acids. In germline, CDR1 is LNHDA, CDR2 SQIVND (reference sequence). V was pared by 4 bases and J by 6 bases, with 9 bases of the junction left unmatched. CDR3 sequence reads: CASSKEPGQGPGELFF. CDR3 bases: TGTGCCAGTAGTAAAGAGCCGGGACAGGGTCCCGGGGAGCTGTTTTTT.

This clone has a handful of counts. The chain combines TRBV6-4 with TRBJ1-1, with 8 positions matching TRBD1. There are 20 residues in the CDR3. Germline lookup yields CDR1 MRHNA and CDR2 SNTAGT. Germline trimming cut 6 bases from V and 1 base from J; bases unmatched to any gene: 22. The CDR3 sequence: CASRPIRQGSISYWNTEAFF. The CDR3, as DNA: TGTGCCAGCAGGCCCATAAGACAGGGGAGTATAAGTTACTGGAACACTGAAGCTTTCTTT.

The genes are TRBV25-1 and TRBJ1-5; D is undetermined. The germline V and J ends were trimmed by 3 bases and 1 base, with 10 bases remaining between them. The CDR3 loop spans 15 amino acids. Germline loops: CDR1 MGHDK, CDR2 SYGVNS. CDR3 loop: CASSEGSWSNQPQHF. Written as DNA, the CDR3 is TGTGCCAGCAGTGAGGGGAGTTGGAGCAATCAGCCCCAGCATTTT.

This clone appeared a few times. This chain connects TRBV4-1 to TRBJ1-4; maybe TRBD1 (5 bases). The CDR3 is 15 residues long. Deletions cut 4 bases from V and 6 bases from J, with 15 bases between. Germline CDR1 and CDR2: MGHRA and YSYEKL. Here the CDR3 DNA reads TGCGCCAGCAGCCCGGACACAGCCGTTTATGAAAAACTGTTTTTT. Its translation: CASSPDTAVYEKLFF.

The chain couples TRBV6-5 to TRBJ2-1; a weak D match, TRBD1 (5 bases). V was shortened by 5 bases and J by 0 bases, with 11 bases between the two germline ends. This CDR3 spans 15 amino acids. Looked up from germline, CDR1 is MNHEY and CDR2 is SVGAGI. The CDR3 nucleotides read TGTGCCAGCAGTCGGACAACAGTCTCCTACAATGAGCAGTTCTTC. This sequence encodes CASSRTTVSYNEQFF.

This chain connects TRBV5-1 to TRBJ2-1, with D possibly TRBD2 on 6 matching bases. The CDR3 is made up of 16 amino acids. The germline V gene encodes CDR1 SGHRS and CDR2 YFSETQ. V lost 1 base and J lost 2, with 13 bases in between. Written as DNA, the CDR3 is TGCGCCAGCAGCTTGTCGACTAGAAAGCCCTACAATGAGCAGTTCTTC. Its translation is CASSLSTRKPYNEQFF. Using reference TRBV5-1 and TRBJ2-1 for the parts outside the CDR3, the full variable domain is KAGVTQTPRYLIKTRGQQVTLSCSPISGHRSVSWYQQTPGQGLQFLFEYFSETQRNKGNFPGRFSGRQFSNSRSEMNVSTLELGDSALYLCASSLSTRKPYNEQFFGPGTRLTVL.

V gene TRBV7-3 combines with J gene TRBJ2-3; D may be TRBD1 (5 bases). This CDR3 spans 15 amino acids. V shed 3 bases and J shed 5 bases, with 15 bases lying between them. The germline gives CDR1 SGHTA, CDR2 FQGTGA. CDR3 DNA: TGTGCCAGCAGCTTTCGCACAGGTACACAAGATACGCAGTATTTT. As protein: CASSFRTGTQDTQYF. The variable domain in full, with the rest retrieved from reference TRBV7-3 and TRBJ2-3, is GAGVSQTPSNKVTEKGKYVELRCDPISGHTALYWYRQSLGQGPEFLIYFQGTGAADDSGLPNDRFFAVRPEGSVSTLKIQRTERGDSAVYLCASSFRTGTQDTQYFGPGTRLTVL.

This clone was detected only once. The chain carries TRBV5-4 and TRBJ1-2; D possibly corresponds to TRBD1 (5 bases). The germline CDR1 and CDR2 sequences are SGHNT and YYREEE (reference sequence). There are 16 residues in the CDR3. V gave up 4 bases and J gave up 8 bases, with 24 bases separating them. CDR3: CASSHPLEQDGQGYTF. The DNA for the CDR3 is TGTGCCAGCAGCCATCCCCTAGAACAGGATGGTCAAGGCTACACCTTC.

The V gene is TRBV5-1, the J gene TRBJ2-2, with D perhaps TRBD1 (5 bases). The germline CDR1 and CDR2 sequences are SGHRS and YFSETQ. The ends were cut back, 3 bases at V and 5 bases at J, with 11 bases in the middle. This CDR3 is 14 amino acids long. CDR3 in amino acids: CASSWGRRTGELFF. For the CDR3, the DNA is TGCGCCAGCAGCTGGGGCAGGCGAACCGGGGAGCTGTTTTTT.

This chain uses TRBV5-1 with TRBJ2-3; 9 bases are shared with TRBD2. The junction had 4 bases not matched to a gene; V was cut back by 0 bases and J by 2 bases. This CDR3 is 16 amino acids long. Germline loops: CDR1 SGHRS, CDR2 YFSETQ. In DNA, the CDR3 is TGCGCCAGCAGCTTGGGAGCTAGCGGGGTCACAGATACGCAGTATTTT. It translates to CASSLGASGVTDTQYF.

The J gene is TRBJ2-2, the V gene TRBV7-9, with TRBD2 as a possible D gene (7 bases). Germline CDR1 SEHNR, CDR2 FQNEAQ (reference sequence). Between the trimmed V and J ends, which lost 8 bases and 0 bases, there was a span of 16 bases. The CDR3 has 16 amino acids. Here the CDR3 DNA reads TGTGCCAGCCGGTGGGGGGGCCTCGCGAACACCGGGGAGCTGTTTTTT. Amino acids: CASRWGGLANTGELFF.

The chain is built from TRBV27 and TRBJ2-1; D is uncertain. Per germline, CDR1 MNHEY and CDR2 SMNVEV (reference sequence). CDR3 length: 16 residues. Deletions cut 5 bases from V and 0 bases from J, with 14 bases between. CDR3 sequence reads: CASSIIAPLSYNEQFF. Written as DNA, the CDR3 is TGTGCCAGCAGTATTATAGCCCCGCTCTCCTACAATGAGCAGTTCTTC.

This chain connects TRBV7-9 to TRBJ2-5; 14 nucleotides agree with TRBD2. Germline V gives CDR1 SEHNR, CDR2 FQNEAQ (reference sequence). The CDR3 runs 17 residues. Germline trimming cut 3 bases from V and 6 bases from J; bases unmatched to any gene: 9. CDR3 amino acids: CASSFWTSGGWEKTQYF. CDR3 DNA sequence: TGTGCCAGCAGCTTTTGGACTAGCGGGGGGTGGGAGAAGACCCAGTACTTC.